Described below is a single T cell receptor (beta chain) sequence and its context. The sample originates from a study of PD-1 blockade in classical Hodgkin lymphoma. In the study overall: Nivolumab dosed at 3 mg/kg went to patients intravenously every 2 weeks.

The V end was cut by 2 bases, the J end by 5 bases, with 7 bases between. Per the germline V gene, CDR1 is SGHTA and CDR2 is FQGNSA. The CDR3 consists of 13 residues. Every patient had relapsed following autologous stem cell transplantation, and cohorts differed in brentuximab vedotin exposure. Patients' outcomes at their best amounted to complete response, partial response or progressive disease. Sequencing used immunoSEQ multiplex PCR; TCRdb keeps in-frame clones, though not all of them. The sample shows roughly 40,000 clones, 87% of them seen only once. The V call is TRBV7-2, the J call TRBJ1-5; no firm D call. Source: peripheral blood mononuclear cells (PBMCs), taken at baseline. The receptor comes from a human donor with classical Hodgkin lymphoma. The CDR3 coding sequence is TGTGCCAGCAGCTTATGGCAGGATCAGCCCCAGCATTTT. It encodes CASSLWQDQPQHF.